This T cell receptor beta chain originates from a study of T-cell memory formation after mild COVID-19. TCRdb fed the 5' RACE reads into MiXCR, producing one record per CDR3 protein. This sample yields roughly 410,000 distinct CDR3 sequences, of which roughly 24% are seen a single time; around 8.8% belongs to the top ten. Trimming at V came to 2 bases and at J to 9 bases, leaving 8 bases not matched to a gene. CDR1 MNHEY and CDR2 SMNVEV come from the germline V gene (reference sequence). The CDR3 spans 14 residues. The chain couples TRBV27 to TRBJ1-1; 8 bases are a match to TRBD1. The material sequenced was PBMCs or a T cell subset sorted from them (not recorded which). This TCR came from an adult woman who had mild COVID-19 (a few samples of this study predate the infection). Cell type and time point are not known. The DNA for the CDR3 is TGTGCCAGCAGTTTAGACAGGGGCGATAAACAAGCTTTCTTT. Protein product: CASSLDRGDKQAFF.